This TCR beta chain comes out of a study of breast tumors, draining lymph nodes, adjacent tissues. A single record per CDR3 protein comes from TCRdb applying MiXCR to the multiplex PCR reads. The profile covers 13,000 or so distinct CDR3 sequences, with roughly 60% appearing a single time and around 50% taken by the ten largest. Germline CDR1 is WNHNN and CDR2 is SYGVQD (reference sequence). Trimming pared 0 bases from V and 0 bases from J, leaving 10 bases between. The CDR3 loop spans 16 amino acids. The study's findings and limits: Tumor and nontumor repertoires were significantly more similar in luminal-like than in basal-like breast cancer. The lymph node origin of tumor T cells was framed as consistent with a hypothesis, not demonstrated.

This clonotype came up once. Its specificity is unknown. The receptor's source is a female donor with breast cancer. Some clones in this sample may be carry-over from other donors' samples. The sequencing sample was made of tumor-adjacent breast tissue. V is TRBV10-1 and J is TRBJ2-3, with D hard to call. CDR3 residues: CASSESVLGSTDTQYF. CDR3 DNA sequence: TGCGCCAGCAGTGAGTCGGTGCTAGGTAGCACAGATACGCAGTATTTT.